This T cell receptor beta chain was sequenced in a study of Ad26.COV2.S vaccination and SARS-CoV-2 variants. Measured with immunoSEQ multiplex PCR; TCRdb has only the in-frame clones, and not every one. The sample lists under 400,000 clones, roughly 87% occurring once. Specified treatment: some 19 received Ad26.COV2.S at low or high dose, single or two shots; several received placebo; per-sample allocation not given. Sample collection was performed on day 63 after the first vaccine or placebo injection. The CDR3 extends over 15 amino acids. Germline-derived CDR1 and CDR2 are GTSNPN and SVGIG (reference sequence). V was clipped by 2 bases and J by 1 base; unmatched bases: 3.

The TCR was taken from a person aged 18-60 years who received the Ad26.COV2.S COVID-19 vaccine or a placebo. The sample consisted of peripheral blood, taken in a trial of Ad26.COV2.S vaccine versus placebo. The genes are TRBV30 and TRBJ2-3, with TRBD2 matching 10 bases. CDR3 in DNA: TGTGCCTGGAGTCGACTAGCGGGCCGCACAGATACGCAGTATTTT. Its protein is CAWSRLAGRTDTQYF.